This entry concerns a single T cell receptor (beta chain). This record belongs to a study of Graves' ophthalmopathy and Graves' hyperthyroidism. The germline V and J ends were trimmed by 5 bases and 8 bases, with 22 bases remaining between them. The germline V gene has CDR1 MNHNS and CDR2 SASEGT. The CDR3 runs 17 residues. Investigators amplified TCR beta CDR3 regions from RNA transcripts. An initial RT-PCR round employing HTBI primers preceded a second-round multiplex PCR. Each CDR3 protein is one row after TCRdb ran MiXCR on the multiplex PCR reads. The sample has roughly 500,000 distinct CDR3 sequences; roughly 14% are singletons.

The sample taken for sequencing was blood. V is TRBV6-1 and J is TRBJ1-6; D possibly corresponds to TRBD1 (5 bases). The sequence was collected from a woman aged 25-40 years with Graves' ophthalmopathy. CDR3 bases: TGTGCCAGCAGTCCTGGGGGGGGGGGTCCGGCTGATTCACCCCTCCACTTT. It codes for CASSPGGGGPADSPLHF.